Given below is one TCR beta chain in context. Its antigen is currently unknown. PCR primers comprised 60 Vbeta and 13 Jbeta primers. The repertoire was sequenced with immunoSEQ multiplex PCR; TCRdb's copy has only in-frame clones and lacks some. Of fewer than 150,000 clones listed, roughly 79% are singletons. In nominal health when sampled, donors likely had unrecorded immune exposures nonetheless. The entry originates in a study of cytomegalovirus exposure and HLA in healthy donors. Background on the study: An earlier analysis identified 117 million unique TCR beta sequences in about 179 million T cells. Overall study results and limits: Later analysis revealed greater clonal expansion in HLA-associated TCR beta chains than in equally common others. Specific recognition of CMV antigens was confirmed in vitro for a few chains (all CMV-associated).

The CDR3 extends over 12 amino acids. Germline loops: CDR1 SQVTM, CDR2 ANQGSEA. Trimming removed 7 bases from V and 2 bases from J, with 11 bases in between. The chain is built from TRBV29-1 and TRBJ1-1, with D possibly TRBD1 on 6 matching bases. Sequenced: PBMCs. This TCR was sampled from a male donor in good health and CMV-seronegative. The DNA of the CDR3 is TGCAGCGGTCACAGGGATAACACTGAAGCTTTCTTT. Its protein is CSGHRDNTEAFF.